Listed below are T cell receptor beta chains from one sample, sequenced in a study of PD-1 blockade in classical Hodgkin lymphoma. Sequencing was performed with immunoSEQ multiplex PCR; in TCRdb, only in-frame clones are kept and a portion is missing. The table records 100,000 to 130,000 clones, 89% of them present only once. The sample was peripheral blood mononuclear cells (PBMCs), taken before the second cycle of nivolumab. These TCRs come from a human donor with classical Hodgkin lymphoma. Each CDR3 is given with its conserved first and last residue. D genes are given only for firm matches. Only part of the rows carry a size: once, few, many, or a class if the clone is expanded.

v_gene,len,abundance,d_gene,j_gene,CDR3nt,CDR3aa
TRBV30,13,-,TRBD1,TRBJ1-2,TGTGCCTGGAGCGACAGGGTTAACTATGGCTACACCTTC,CAWSDRVNYGYTF
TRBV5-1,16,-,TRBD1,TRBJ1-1,TGCGCCAGCAGCCTACACCCCGGGACAGGGAACACTGAAGCTTTCTTT,CASSLHPGTGNTEAFF
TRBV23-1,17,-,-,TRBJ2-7,TGCGCCAGCAGTCCCCTGCTTAATGAAGTAGTCCCCTACGAGCAGTACTTC,CASSPLLNEVVPYEQYF
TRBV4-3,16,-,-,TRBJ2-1,TGCGCCAGCAGCCAAGATAAGCCCCCTCCCTACAATGAGCAGTTCTTC,CASSQDKPPPYNEQFF
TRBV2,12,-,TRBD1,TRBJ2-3,TGTGCCGTCACAGGGGTATACGATACGCAGTATTTT,CAVTGVYDTQYF
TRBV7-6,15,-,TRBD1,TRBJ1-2,TGTGCCAGCAGCCCCACTCCGGGACAGGCTTATGGCTACACCTTC,CASSPTPGQAYGYTF
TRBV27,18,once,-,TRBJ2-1,TGTGCCAGCAGTCCCTTCCCCCTTGATCAGGCCCTCTACAATGAGCAGTTCTTC,CASSPFPLDQALYNEQFF
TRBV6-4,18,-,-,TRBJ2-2,TGTGCCAGCAGTGACGTGGGGGCTACGCGGGGGAACACCGGGGAGCTGTTTTTT,CASSDVGATRGNTGELFF
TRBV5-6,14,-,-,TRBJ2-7,TGTGCCAGCAGCCCGGTTTGGACCTCTGACGAGCAGTACTTC,CASSPVWTSDEQYF
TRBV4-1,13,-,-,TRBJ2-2,TGCGCCAGCAGCCAAGGGGTTACCGGGGAGCTGTTTTTT,CASSQGVTGELFF
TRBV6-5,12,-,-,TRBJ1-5,TGTGCCAGCACTGAACCAAATCAGCCCCAGCATTTT,CASTEPNQPQHF
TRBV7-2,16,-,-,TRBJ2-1,TGTGCCAGCAGCTTAGGACTAGTGAAGAACTACAATGAGCAGTTCTTC,CASSLGLVKNYNEQFF
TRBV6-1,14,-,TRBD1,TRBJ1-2,TGTGCCAGCAGTGAGGGGGACAGATTCTATGGCTACACCTTC,CASSEGDRFYGYTF
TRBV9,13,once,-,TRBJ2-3,TGTGCCAGCAGCCCACCTAATAGCGATACGCAGTATTTT,CASSPPNSDTQYF
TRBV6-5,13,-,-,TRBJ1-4,TGTGCCAGCAAGCAGGGGAGGTCGGGAAAACTGTTTTTT,CASKQGRSGKLFF
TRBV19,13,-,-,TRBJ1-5,TGTGCCAGTAGTCCTGGGGACCCCCAGCCCCAGCATTTT,CASSPGDPQPQHF
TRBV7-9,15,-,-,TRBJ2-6,TGTGCCAGCAGCTACCAGAGCTCTGGGGCCAACGTCCTGACTTTC,CASSYQSSGANVLTF
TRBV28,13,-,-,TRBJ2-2,TGTGCCAGCAGTTTGAGGAGCACCGGGGAGCTGTTTTTT,CASSLRSTGELFF
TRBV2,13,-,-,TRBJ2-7,TGTGCCAGCAGTGTTGAGGAGATCTACGAGCAGTACTTC,CASSVEEIYEQYF
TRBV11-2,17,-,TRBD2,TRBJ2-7,TGTGCCAGCAGCTTAGTCTCGCGGGGGGCCCTCGGGTACGAGCAGTACTTC,CASSLVSRGALGYEQYF
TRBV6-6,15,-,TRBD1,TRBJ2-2,TGTGCCAGCAGACGCCGGGACAGGAACACCGGGGAGCTGTTTTTT,CASRRRDRNTGELFF
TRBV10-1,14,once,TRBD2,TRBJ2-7,TGCGCCAGCAGACCCGGACTAGCGGAGAGCCCCCAGTACTTC,CASRPGLAESPQYF
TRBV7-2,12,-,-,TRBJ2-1,TGTGCCAGCAGCGCATCATACAATGAGCAGTTCTTC,CASSASYNEQFF
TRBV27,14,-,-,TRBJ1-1,TGTGCCAGCAGTTTTGTCAGGGTGGGCACTGAAGCTTTCTTT,CASSFVRVGTEAFF
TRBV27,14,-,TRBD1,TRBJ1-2,TGTGCCAGCAGTTTCAGGGGGTCCCACTATGGCTACACCTTC,CASSFRGSHYGYTF
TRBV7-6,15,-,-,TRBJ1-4,TGTGCCAGCAGCTTAGGTGGGGACGGCGTCGGAAAACTGTTTTTT,CASSLGGDGVGKLFF
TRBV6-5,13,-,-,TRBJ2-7,TGTGCCAGCAGTTCCCCGGCCACCGGGGAGCAGTACTTC,CASSSPATGEQYF
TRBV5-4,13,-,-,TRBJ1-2,TGTGCCAGCAGCGTCGCCAGGGGCTATGGCTACACCTTC,CASSVARGYGYTF
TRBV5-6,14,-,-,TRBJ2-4,TGTGCCAGCAGCACCTGGGGGACCAAAAACATTCAGTACTTC,CASSTWGTKNIQYF
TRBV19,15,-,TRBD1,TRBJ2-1,TGTGCCAGTAGTAGCGTACAGGGGTGGAACAATGAGCAGTTCTTC,CASSSVQGWNNEQFF
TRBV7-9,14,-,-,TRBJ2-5,TGTGCCAGCAGCCCAGAGGGGCTAAGCGGGACCCAGTACTTC,CASSPEGLSGTQYF
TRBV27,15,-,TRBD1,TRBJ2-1,TGTGCCAGCAGTACCGGGACAGGGACTTACAATGAGCAGTTCTTC,CASSTGTGTYNEQFF
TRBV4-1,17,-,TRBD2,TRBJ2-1,TGCGCCAGCAGCCAAGGACTAGCGGGGGTGGGTTACAATGAGCAGTTCTTC,CASSQGLAGVGYNEQFF
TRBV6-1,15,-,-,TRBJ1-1,TGTGCCAGCAGTGATGTCGGGCTCATGAACACTGAAGCTTTCTTT,CASSDVGLMNTEAFF
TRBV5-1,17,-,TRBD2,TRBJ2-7,TGCGCCAGCAGCTTGAAGTTAATAGCGGGAGAACTTGGCGAGCAGTACTTC,CASSLKLIAGELGEQYF
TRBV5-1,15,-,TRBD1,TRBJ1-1,TGCGCCAGCAGCTTGGGGGCAGGGGGACCCACTGAAGCTTTCTTT,CASSLGAGGPTEAFF
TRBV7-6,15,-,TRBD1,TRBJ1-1,TGTGCCAGCAGCTCCAGGACAGGGGCCGTCACTGAAGCTTTCTTT,CASSSRTGAVTEAFF
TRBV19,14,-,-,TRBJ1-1,TGTGCCAGTAGTTGGACAGCCATGAACACTGAAGCTTTCTTT,CASSWTAMNTEAFF
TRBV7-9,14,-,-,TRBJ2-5,TGTGCCAGCAGCTCGGGCTTAGGTGCATGGGCCCAGTACTTC,CASSSGLGAWAQYF
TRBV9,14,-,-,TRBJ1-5,TGTGCCAGCAGCCTCGGGTCTAGCAATCAGCCCCAGCATTTT,CASSLGSSNQPQHF
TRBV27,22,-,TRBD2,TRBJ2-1,TGTGCCAGCAGTTTAAGGGCCCTCCTGGGCGGGGGGGGCGGATGGTATTACAATGAGCAGTTCTTC,CASSLRALLGGGGGWYYNEQFF